This record looks at one T cell receptor (beta chain) sequence and its context. Healthy Russian Caucasian donors spanned ages about 6 to 100 years. With 6 bases removed from V and 1 base from J, the gap between germline ends came to 6 bases. This CDR3 contains 13 residues. These data originate in a study of blood T cells in healthy people across ages. Overall study context: Template switching caught about one barcoded beta molecule for each two T cells.

A second roughly 7 to 12 cycle PCR used barcoded and J-beta primers. TCRdb redid the calling of the 5' RACE reads with MiXCR, one entry per CDR3 protein. This sample yields 910,000 or so distinct CDR3 sequences, of which about 53% are seen a single time; 20% to 25% belongs to the top ten. This rearrangement joins TRBV12-3 or TRBV12-4 to TRBJ2-2; no clear D gene. Specimen: blood. This clonotype originated in an older woman in good health. CDR3 residues: CASRTRNTGELFF. CDR3 bases: TGTGCCAGCAGGACACGGAACACCGGGGAGCTGTTTTTT.